Listed here are 18 T cell receptor beta chains from one sample, sequenced in a study of T cell responses to AZD1222 COVID-19 vaccine. Assay used: immunoSEQ multiplex PCR; TCRdb lists only in-frame clones, some missing. Among about 160,000 clones listed, roughly nine tenths were seen once. Sequenced here: peripheral blood, sampled 28 days after the second AZD1222 dose. The receptors derive from an adult who received the AZD1222 COVID-19 vaccine.

The chain uses TRBV7-2 and TRBJ1-2, with D tentatively TRBD1 (6 bases). The CDR3 has 16 residues. Trimming took 5 bases from V and 4 from J, leaving 20 bases between them. CDR1 is SGHTA and CDR2 is FQGNSA in the germline V gene. As DNA, the CDR3 is TGTGCCAGCAGCCCAAGGGGGGGGTCTTTCGGCTATGGCTACACCTTC. This sequence encodes CASSPRGGSFGYGYTF. The whole variable domain, remainder taken from reference TRBV7-2 and TRBJ1-2, is GAGVSQSPSNKVTEKGKDVELRCDPISGHTALYWYRQSLGQGLEFLIYFQGNSAPDKSGLPSDRFSAERTGGSVSTLTIQRTQQEDSAVYLCASSPRGGSFGYGYTFGSGTRLTVV.

This rearrangement joins TRBV7-9 to TRBJ2-3; perhaps TRBD1 as D (6 bases). The CDR3 spans 13 residues. Germline V gene lookup returns CDR1 SEHNR and CDR2 FQNEAQ (reference sequence). V shed 3 bases and J shed 4 bases, with 8 bases lying between them. CDR3 sequence (DNA): TGTGCCAGCAGCTTGCAGGGGCCAGATACGCAGTATTTT. Amino acids: CASSLQGPDTQYF.

The V gene is TRBV5-6, the J gene TRBJ1-2; 7 positions agree with TRBD1. CDR3 length: 13 residues. CDR1 is SGHDT and CDR2 is YYEEEE in the germline V gene. After removal of 0 bases from V and 5 bases from J, the junction contained 1 base not matched to a gene. The CDR3 coding sequence is TGTGCCAGCAGCTTGGCAGGGGGTTATGGCTACACCTTC. It specifies CASSLAGGYGYTF.

The genes are TRBV11-2 and TRBJ2-7; TRBD2 matches at 11 bases. V was clipped by 3 bases and J by 2 bases; unmatched bases: 3. The germline V gene has CDR1 SGHAT and CDR2 FQNNGV. The CDR3 covers 15 residues. The CDR3 DNA sequence: TGTGCCAGCAGCTTGGAACTAGCGGGAGCCTACGAGCAGTACTTC. It yields the protein CASSLELAGAYEQYF.

Only one count was recorded for this clone. The chain uses TRBV6-5 and TRBJ1-4; D is unresolved. The CDR3 extends over 14 amino acids. CDR1 is MNHEY and CDR2 is SVGAGI in the germline V gene. Trimming left V 2 bases short and J 6 bases short, with 10 bases between. The CDR3 bases are TGTGCCAGCAGTTACAGACAATTGGATGAAAAACTGTTTTTT. This encodes CASSYRQLDEKLFF.

The chain links TRBV7-2 to TRBJ1-2; D is unclear. Trimming shortened V by 1 base and J by 0 bases, and 6 bases separated the two germline ends. Germline CDR1 and CDR2: SGHTA and FQGNSA. The CDR3 runs to 14 residues. CDR3 loop: CASSLGGTNYGYTF. The CDR3 DNA follows: TGTGCCAGCAGCTTAGGTGGCACTAACTATGGCTACACCTTC.

CDR3 sequence reads: CASSLMLGLALDRGELFF. The CDR3 DNA sequence: TGTGCCAGCAGCTTGATGTTGGGACTAGCCCTAGACAGGGGGGAGCTGTTTTTT. The chain uses TRBV11-2 and TRBJ2-2, with 9 bases identical to TRBD2. This CDR3 comprises 18 residues. J gave up 8 bases and V 3 bases, and 16 bases lay outside the gene matches. The germline CDR1 and CDR2 sequences are SGHAT and FQNNGV.

The J gene is TRBJ2-7, the V gene TRBV7-3; 9 bases fit TRBD1. The CDR3 sequence is 17 residues long. CDR1 is SGHTA and CDR2 is FQGTGA in the germline V gene. The ends lost 5 bases at V and 0 bases at J; junction bases unmatched: 11. CDR3 sequence reads: CASSDLQGARISYEQYF. Here the CDR3 DNA reads TGTGCCAGCAGCGACTTACAGGGGGCGAGGATCTCCTACGAGCAGTACTTC. The variable domain in full, completed from reference TRBV7-3 and TRBJ2-7, reads GAGVSQTPSNKVTEKGKYVELRCDPISGHTALYWYRQSLGQGPEFLIYFQGTGAADDSGLPNDRFFAVRPEGSVSTLKIQRTERGDSAVYLCASSDLQGARISYEQYFGPGTRLTVT.

V is TRBV6-5 and J is TRBJ1-4; D is undetermined. The CDR3 is made up of 12 amino acids. V dropped 8 bases and J dropped 8 bases, with 12 bases sitting between them. Germline V gives CDR1 MNHEY, CDR2 SVGAGI. For the CDR3, the DNA is TGTGCCAGCGGCCGGCGGCAAGAAAAACTGTTTTTT. Its protein is CASGRRQEKLFF.

J is TRBJ1-1 and V is TRBV10-3; possible D gene TRBD1, 5 bases. The ends were cut back, 0 bases at V and 2 bases at J, with 13 bases in the middle. Germline CDR1 and CDR2: ENHRY and SYGVKD. The CDR3 covers 16 residues. CDR3 amino acids: CAISESHLTANTEAFF. The CDR3 DNA is TGTGCCATCAGTGAGTCGCATCTGACAGCAAACACTGAAGCTTTCTTT.

The V and J genes are TRBV6-1 and TRBJ2-3, with D unclear. In germline, CDR1 is MNHNS, CDR2 SASEGT. The ends were cut back, 1 base at V and 10 bases at J, with 9 bases in the middle. This CDR3 has 12 residues. CDR3 in DNA: TGTGCCAGCAGTGAAGTTCTTAGTGCGCAGTATTTT. Translation: CASSEVLSAQYF.

The chain uses TRBV7-2 and TRBJ2-3; D is unresolved. The CDR3 extends over 13 amino acids. Germline V gene sequence: CDR1 SGHTA, CDR2 FQGNSA. V shed 7 bases and J shed 0 bases, with 8 bases lying between them. The CDR3 DNA reads as TGTGCCAGCACCCAGCTTAGCACAGATACGCAGTATTTT. Protein: CASTQLSTDTQYF.

V is TRBV27 and J is TRBJ2-7; 11 positions match TRBD1. The germline CDR1 and CDR2 sequences are MNHEY and SMNVEV (reference sequence). V gave up 4 bases and J gave up 3 bases; unmatched junction bases: 5. CDR3 length equals 15 residues. The CDR3 DNA is TGTGCCAGCAGTTCCCGGGACAGGGGGATCTACGAGCAGTACTTC. Translating gives CASSSRDRGIYEQYF.

The rearrangement uses TRBV6-1 and TRBJ1-6; TRBD1 aligns across 7 bases. V was pared by 3 bases and J by 6 bases, with 2 bases of the junction left unmatched. From germline, CDR1 is MNHNS and CDR2 SASEGT. CDR3 length equals 14 residues. The CDR3 DNA reads TGTGCCAGCAGTGACCGGGACAGTAATTCACCCCTCCACTTT. Translated: CASSDRDSNSPLHF.

CDR3: CASSSATVLNYEQYF. The CDR3 nucleotides are TGTGCCAGCAGTTCCGCGACAGTGCTGAATTACGAGCAGTACTTC. The chain uses TRBV6-5 and TRBJ2-7; a possible D gene is TRBD1 (5 bases). Germline loops: CDR1 MNHEY, CDR2 SVGAGI. The CDR3 consists of 15 residues. Trimming stripped 4 bases from V and 4 bases from J, with 17 bases between.

This clone has just one count. The chain links TRBV7-9 to TRBJ2-3, with D perhaps given as TRBD1 or TRBD2 (5 bases each). CDR3 length: 12 residues. The V and J ends lost 5 bases and 5 bases respectively, with 8 bases between them. Germline-derived CDR1 and CDR2 are SEHNR and FQNEAQ (reference sequence). CDR3 DNA: TGTGCCAGCAGCGGGGGAAGAGATACGCAGTATTTT. Its translation is CASSGGRDTQYF.

This sequence joins TRBV5-1 and TRBJ1-2; tentatively, D is TRBD1 (5 bases). The germline V and J ends were trimmed by 3 bases and 10 bases, with 10 bases remaining between them. The CDR3 totals 11 residues. The germline V gene encodes CDR1 SGHRS and CDR2 YFSETQ. The CDR3 coding sequence is TGCGCCAGCAGCTGGGCGGGGGACTACACCTTC. It translates to CASSWAGDYTF.

The V gene is TRBV7-9, the J gene TRBJ1-4, with 7 bases fitting TRBD1. Germline V CDR1 and CDR2: SEHNR, FQNEAQ (reference sequence). V trimming: 5 bases; J trimming: 7 bases; junction bases outside the gene matches: 7. The length of the CDR3 is 14 residues. CDR3 region: CASSRIQGGEKLFF. DNA for the CDR3: TGTGCCAGCAGCCGAATTCAGGGGGGTGAAAAACTGTTTTTT.